These 31 T cell receptor beta chains were sequenced from one sample in a study of blood T cell repertoires in COVID-19. Measured with immunoSEQ multiplex PCR; TCRdb has only the in-frame clones, and not every one. Among about 270,000 clones listed, approximately 91% were seen once. The specimen sequenced was PBMCs or T cells enriched from blood (not recorded which). The receptors shown here come from a middle-aged woman with acute COVID-19.

The chain combines TRBV3-1 (or the pseudogene TRBV3-2) with TRBJ2-1; D gene uncertain. The germline CDR1 and CDR2 sequences are LGHDT and YNNKEL (reference sequence). V was trimmed by 1 base and J by 9 bases, leaving 4 bases between them. The CDR3 extends over 11 amino acids. CDR3 DNA sequence: TGTGCCAGCAGCCAAGGTATTGAGCAGTTCTTC. Translating it yields CASSQGIEQFF.

As DNA, the CDR3 is TGCGCCAGCAGCTTGGCGGGGATCGACGGGTACGAGCAGTACTTC. It translates to CASSLAGIDGYEQYF. The V call is TRBV5-1, the J call TRBJ2-7; D might be TRBD2 (5 bases). Germline V gene data show CDR1 as SGHRS and CDR2 as YFSETQ. Trimming pared 0 bases from V and 4 bases from J, leaving 14 bases between. This CDR3 is 15 amino acids long.

The rearrangement links TRBV6-6 to TRBJ1-3; 9 bases match TRBD1. V was clipped by 0 bases and J by 3 bases; unmatched bases: 0. CDR3 length equals 15 residues. The germline V gene has CDR1 MNHNY and CDR2 SVGAGI (reference sequence). The CDR3 protein is CASSYSGQGGNTIYF. Written as DNA, the CDR3 is TGTGCCAGCAGTTACTCGGGACAGGGTGGAAACACCATATATTTT.

The chain uses TRBV30 and TRBJ2-1; D may be TRBD1 (5 bases). Germline V gene sequence: CDR1 GTSNPN, CDR2 SVGIG (reference sequence). The length of the CDR3 is 15 residues. Trimming stripped 3 bases from V and 6 bases from J, with 18 bases between. The CDR3 loop reads CAWRKGALRGNEQFF. The DNA for the CDR3 is TGTGCCTGGAGGAAAGGGGCCCTAAGGGGCAATGAGCAGTTCTTC.

This clone has just one count. The chain employs TRBV7-9 and TRBJ1-2; possibly TRBD1 for D (6 bases). The CDR3 totals 17 residues. Trimming took 1 base from V and 1 from J, leaving 16 bases between them. CDR1 is SEHNR, CDR2 FQNEAQ, per germline (reference sequence). In DNA form, the CDR3 reads TGTGCCAGCAGCTTAGTAGCAGGGGAGACCCTTAACTATGGCTACACCTTC. Amino acids: CASSLVAGETLNYGYTF.

The chain couples TRBV10-3 to TRBJ2-7; 14 bases match TRBD2. CDR1 is ENHRY, CDR2 SYGVKD, per germline. With V trimmed by 4 bases and J by 6 bases, 2 bases remained unmatched. This CDR3 is built from 14 residues. CDR3 region: CAISGTSGRSEQYF. The CDR3 nucleotides are TGTGCCATCAGTGGGACTAGCGGGAGGAGCGAGCAGTACTTC.

This chain joins TRBV27 and TRBJ1-1, with D perhaps TRBD1 (6 bases). V lost 1 base and J lost 4, with 22 bases in between. The CDR3 has 18 amino acids. CDR1 MNHEY and CDR2 SMNVEV come from the germline V gene (reference sequence). CDR3 DNA: TGTGCCAGCAGTTTATTTCAACTGGGGCAGGGGATGGGCACTGAAGCTTTCTTT. It codes for CASSLFQLGQGMGTEAFF.

The chain is built from TRBV28 and TRBJ1-1; 9 nucleotides align to TRBD1. This CDR3 contains 17 residues. The V gene end was trimmed by 3 bases and the J gene end by 5 bases; junction bases not matched to a gene: 13. Germline V gene data show CDR1 as MDHEN and CDR2 as SYDVKM. DNA for the CDR3: TGTGCCAGCAGTTTCGCGGGACAGGGTAGAGGTGGTACTGAAGCTTTCTTT. It yields the protein CASSFAGQGRGGTEAFF.

The chain employs TRBV5-1 and TRBJ2-5, with D maybe TRBD1 (6 bases). CDR1 and CDR2 (germline): SGHRS, YFSETQ. Trimming took 5 bases from V and 5 from J, leaving 19 bases between them. This CDR3 has 15 residues. The CDR3 loop is CASSRVTGPWETQYF. The CDR3 DNA is TGCGCCAGCAGTCGCGTCACAGGGCCCTGGGAGACCCAGTACTTC.

About this clone: The same CDR3 can be traced to other DNA sequences in this sample. The chain recombines TRBV24-1 with TRBJ1-1; D is possibly TRBD1 (6 bases). The V gene's germline CDR1 is KGHDR and CDR2 SFDVKD. The CDR3 contains 13 residues. V dropped 4 bases and J dropped 1 base, with 6 bases sitting between them. CDR3 coding DNA: TGTGCCACCAGTGACAGGGGGAACACTGAAGCTTTCTTT. It translates to CATSDRGNTEAFF.

In this sample, this clone turned up a few times. V is TRBV5-1 and J is TRBJ2-7, with 11 bases fitting TRBD1. Trimming took 3 bases from V and 3 from J; bases not matched to a gene: 2. The CDR3 runs 14 residues. CDR1 is SGHRS, CDR2 YFSETQ, per germline. The CDR3 sequence is CASSYGTGGYEQYF. The CDR3 DNA sequence: TGCGCCAGCAGCTACGGGACAGGGGGCTACGAGCAGTACTTC. The variable domain in full, with the rest retrieved from reference TRBV5-1 and TRBJ2-7, is KAGVTQTPRYLIKTRGQQVTLSCSPISGHRSVSWYQQTPGQGLQFLFEYFSETQRNKGNFPGRFSGRQFSNSRSEMNVSTLELGDSALYLCASSYGTGGYEQYFGPGTRLTVT.

The J gene is TRBJ2-3, the V gene TRBV6-5; 8 positions agree with TRBD2. Germline V gives CDR1 MNHEY, CDR2 SVGAGI. This CDR3 spans 14 amino acids. With V trimmed by 10 bases and J by 0 bases, 6 bases remained unmatched. In nucleotides, the CDR3 is TGTGCCACCCAGCGGGGGCTGAGCACAGATACGCAGTATTTT. It codes for CATQRGLSTDTQYF.

This sequence joins TRBV4-2 and TRBJ1-4, with TRBD1 identical over 7 bases. Germline V gene lookup returns CDR1 LGHNA and CDR2 YNFKEQ. CDR3 length: 16 amino acids. V shed 1 base, J shed 8 bases, and the junction held 10 bases outside the gene matches. CDR3: CASSQVEATGLEKLFF. CDR3 nucleotides: TGTGCCAGCAGCCAAGTCGAAGCGACAGGGCTAGAAAAACTGTTTTTT.

The rearrangement links TRBV29-1 to TRBJ2-3, with TRBD1 matching 11 bases. CDR3 length: 15 residues. The trim removed 3 bases at V and 2 bases at J, leaving 4 bases unmatched. The germline gives CDR1 SQVTM, CDR2 ANQGSEA. The CDR3 sequence: CSVDGQGAFTDTQYF. In DNA form, the CDR3 reads TGCAGCGTTGACGGACAGGGGGCCTTCACAGATACGCAGTATTTT.

J is TRBJ1-1 and V is TRBV6-6; D perhaps matches TRBD1 (6 bases). This CDR3 contains 16 residues. CDR1 is MNHNY and CDR2 is SVGAGI in the germline V gene (reference sequence). V lost 6 bases to trimming and J lost 2 bases, with 19 bases between them. The CDR3 reads CASSRPRAGDNTEAFF. Here the CDR3 DNA reads TGTGCCAGCAGCAGACCAAGGGCAGGGGATAACACTGAAGCTTTCTTT.

CDR3 sequence (DNA): TGTGCCAGCAGCTTAGTGGACAGGGAGAACACTGAAGCTTTCTTT. Its protein product is CASSLVDRENTEAFF. The rearrangement links TRBV7-6 to TRBJ1-1; 8 bases align to TRBD1. This CDR3 is 15 amino acids long. J lost 1 base, V lost 1 base, and 2 bases had no gene match. Germline loops: CDR1 SGHVS, CDR2 FNYEAQ.

The V gene is TRBV9, the J gene TRBJ2-1, with 9 bases lining up with TRBD2. The CDR3 has 15 amino acids. Germline V gene data show CDR1 as SGDLS and CDR2 as YYNGEE. The J segment lost 6 bases and the V segment lost 2 bases, leaving 6 bases of the junction unmatched. The CDR3 sequence is CASSVGGGAGNEQFF. For the CDR3, the DNA is TGTGCCAGCAGCGTTGGCGGGGGGGCAGGCAATGAGCAGTTCTTC.

This chain uses TRBV9 with TRBJ2-3, with 7 bases that match TRBD2. This CDR3 is 14 amino acids long. Looked up from germline, CDR1 is SGDLS and CDR2 is YYNGEE. V was clipped by 0 bases and J by 4 bases; unmatched bases: 2. This CDR3 is CASSVAGGADTQYF. The CDR3 DNA sequence: TGTGCCAGCAGCGTAGCTGGGGGGGCAGATACGCAGTATTTT.

The gene calls are TRBV3-1 (or the pseudogene TRBV3-2) and TRBJ1-3; D remains ambiguous. The germline V and J ends were trimmed by 4 bases and 0 bases, with 16 bases remaining between them. This CDR3 spans 17 amino acids. CDR1 and CDR2 (germline): LGHDT, YNNKEL (reference sequence). This CDR3 is CASSRITSASSGNTIYF. In nucleotides, the CDR3 is TGTGCCAGCAGCCGAATAACGTCCGCGTCCTCTGGAAACACCATATATTTT.

The chain couples TRBV28 to TRBJ1-2; 7 positions match TRBD1. With 4 bases clipped from V and 4 bases from J, the junction kept 15 bases outside the gene matches. Germline-derived CDR1 and CDR2 are MDHEN and SYDVKM. The CDR3 runs 17 residues. CDR3 sequence reads: CASSSARLPGTVYGYTF. The CDR3 DNA follows: TGTGCCAGCAGTTCGGCAAGACTCCCCGGGACAGTCTATGGCTACACCTTC.

The chain employs TRBV4-3 and TRBJ2-5; the match to TRBD2 covers 11 bases. CDR1 and CDR2 (germline): LGHNA, YSLEER. This CDR3 has 17 residues. Germline trimming cut 4 bases from V and 4 bases from J; bases unmatched to any gene: 11. The CDR3 loop is CASSRAISGRAGETQYF. CDR3 coding DNA: TGCGCCAGCAGCCGGGCCATTAGCGGGAGGGCCGGAGAGACCCAGTACTTC.

This rearrangement joins TRBV6-5 to TRBJ1-2; 9 positions match TRBD1. CDR1 is MNHEY and CDR2 is SVGAGI in the germline V gene. CDR3 length: 14 amino acids. After removal of 2 bases from V and 6 bases from J, the junction contained 4 bases not matched to a gene. The CDR3, as DNA: TGTGCCAGCAGTTACCGGGACAGGGTCGATGGCTACACCTTC. Translated, it gives CASSYRDRVDGYTF.

Only one count was recorded for this clone. This chain connects TRBV27 to TRBJ1-1, with a possible D match to TRBD1 (5 bases). CDR3 size: 13 residues. V lost 2 bases and J 8 bases, leaving 12 bases between the germline ends. Germline CDR1 is MNHEY and CDR2 is SMNVEV (reference sequence). DNA for the CDR3: TGTGCCAGCAGTTTAACAGGAGCAGAAGAAGCTTTCTTT. Translation gives CASSLTGAEEAFF.

CDR3 region: CASSSPGQGLDEQYF. For the CDR3, the DNA is TGTGCCAGTAGCTCTCCGGGACAGGGGTTGGACGAGCAGTACTTC. This chain connects TRBV19 to TRBJ2-7; 10 bases align to TRBD1. The CDR3 runs 15 residues. Losses at the gene ends were 6 bases for V and 5 bases for J; bases not matched to a gene: 10. Germline V gene sequence: CDR1 LNHDA, CDR2 SQIVND (reference sequence).

This clone has only one observation. The junction departs from the called germline gene at one end, perhaps through a read error. V usage is TRBV15 and J usage is TRBJ2-5; the D gene is possibly TRBD2 (6 bases). The V gene's germline CDR1 is LNHNV and CDR2 YYDKDF (reference sequence). The CDR3 totals 16 residues. CDR3 coding DNA: TGTGCCACCAGCATCGCTCTTGCGGGATTCCAAGAGGCCCAGTACTTC. It specifies CATSIALAGFQEAQYF.

The table lists this clone with a few counts. The rearrangement links TRBV2 to TRBJ1-1, with TRBD1 matching 8 bases. The CDR3 runs 14 residues. The trim removed 5 bases at V and 2 bases at J, leaving 4 bases unmatched. CDR1 and CDR2 from the germline V gene are SNHLY and FYNNEI. CDR3 coding DNA: TGTGCCAGCAGTCTGGACAGGGTCAACACTGAAGCTTTCTTT. This encodes CASSLDRVNTEAFF. The whole variable domain, remainder taken from reference TRBV2 and TRBJ1-1, is EPEVTQTPSHQVTQMGQEVILRCVPISNHLYFYWYRQILGQKVEFLVSFYNNEISEKSEIFDDQFSVERPDGSNFTLKIRSTKLEDSAMYFCASSLDRVNTEAFFGQGTRLTVV.

The chain links TRBV19 to TRBJ1-4; D is ambiguous. The CDR3 contains 13 residues. CDR1 is LNHDA, CDR2 SQIVND, per germline (reference sequence). Trimming removed 1 base at V and 7 bases at J, with 7 bases between. CDR3 region: CASSIAAGEKLFF. CDR3 DNA: TGTGCCAGTAGTATAGCTGCGGGTGAAAAACTGTTTTTT.

V gene TRBV28 combines with J gene TRBJ1-1; TRBD1 matches at 10 bases. Germline V gene sequence: CDR1 MDHEN, CDR2 SYDVKM. The CDR3 contains 17 residues. The junction had 10 bases not matched to a gene; V was cut back by 5 bases and J by 1 base. This chain's CDR3 is CASSEPGQGLANTEAFF. In DNA form, the CDR3 reads TGTGCCAGCAGTGAGCCGGGACAGGGGTTGGCGAACACTGAAGCTTTCTTT.

This clone was picked up a small number of times. This rearrangement joins TRBV6-7 to TRBJ2-3; 7 nucleotides align to TRBD2. TRBV6-7 is filed as an ORF, its function uncertain. Trimming took 0 bases from V and 0 from J; bases not matched to a gene: 6. The CDR3 extends over 17 amino acids. The CDR3 DNA sequence: TGTGCCAGCAGTTACTCGGGGGACTACGAGAGCACAGATACGCAGTATTTT. Translated, it gives CASSYSGDYESTDTQYF.

This chain uses TRBV9 with TRBJ2-1; the D is unclear. Germline CDR1 and CDR2: SGDLS and YYNGEE. The V end lost 3 bases, the J end lost 6 bases, and 10 bases lay between the germline ends. CDR3 length: 13 amino acids. The CDR3 bases are TGTGCCAGCAGCGACCAGAACCCCAATGAGCAGTTCTTC. Protein: CASSDQNPNEQFF.

V is TRBV7-2 and J is TRBJ1-2; D might be TRBD1 (6 bases). Trimming cost V 5 bases and J 2 bases, with 18 bases left between them. Germline CDR1 and CDR2: SGHTA and FQGNSA. This CDR3 has 16 amino acids. This CDR3 reads CASSPTGAGENYGYTF. The CDR3 DNA sequence: TGTGCCAGCAGCCCTACCGGCGCAGGGGAGAACTATGGCTACACCTTC.